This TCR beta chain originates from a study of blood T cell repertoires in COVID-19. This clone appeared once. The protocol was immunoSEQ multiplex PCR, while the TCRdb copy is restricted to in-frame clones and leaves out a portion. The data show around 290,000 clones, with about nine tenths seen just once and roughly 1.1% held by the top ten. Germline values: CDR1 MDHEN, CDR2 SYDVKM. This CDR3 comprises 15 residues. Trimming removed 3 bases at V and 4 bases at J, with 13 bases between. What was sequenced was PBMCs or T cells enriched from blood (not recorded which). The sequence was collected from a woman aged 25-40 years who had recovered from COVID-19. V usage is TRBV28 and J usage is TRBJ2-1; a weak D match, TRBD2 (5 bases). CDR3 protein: CASSFSPRGYNEQFF. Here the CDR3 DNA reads TGTGCCAGCAGTTTTTCCCCACGGGGTTACAATGAGCAGTTCTTC. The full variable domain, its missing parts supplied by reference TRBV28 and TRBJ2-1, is DVKVTQSSRYLVKRTGEKVFLECVQDMDHENMFWYRQDPGLGLRLIYFSYDVKMKEKGDIPEGYSVSREKKERFSLILESASTNQTSMYLCASSFSPRGYNEQFFGPGTRLTVL.